Listed below are T cell receptor beta chains from one sample, sequenced in a study of T-cell reconstitution after alpha-beta-depleted transplantation in children. TCRdb redid the calling of the PCR reads with MiXCR, one entry per CDR3 protein. The sample includes 200,000 to 250,000 distinct CDR3 sequences, 8% to 9.5% of them seen just once. This sample comprised PBMCs from the stem cell graft donor, obtained from the stem cell graft. Source of these receptors: a human donor who donated a stem cell graft to a child with acute lymphoblastic leukemia. The CDR3 runs from the conserved cysteine through the conserved F or W. D genes are given only for firm matches. Not all rows give a size; the values are once, few, many and, for expanded clones, a class.

J gene,V gene,D gene,CDR3 length,clone size,CDR3 protein,CDR3 DNA
TRBJ2-5,TRBV13,-,13,few,CASTGQGVETQYF,TGTGCCAGCACTGGGCAGGGAGTAGAGACCCAGTACTTC
TRBJ2-7,TRBV27,TRBD1,15,few,CASRTGGYRAYEQYF,TGTGCCAGCAGGACAGGGGGCTATAGGGCCTACGAGCAGTACTTC
TRBJ2-7,TRBV7-9,TRBD1,15,-,CASSFTPAQGAKQYF,TGTGCCAGCAGCTTCACACCCGCACAGGGGGCGAAGCAGTACTTC
TRBJ1-1,TRBV6-5,-,13,many,CASTPGTQEDAFF,TGTGCCAGCACCCCCGGGACGCAAGAAGACGCTTTCTTT
TRBJ1-1,TRBV5-1,TRBD1,16,many,CASSSVYRGLNTEAFF,TGCGCCAGCAGCTCCGTTTACAGGGGGCTGAACACTGAAGCTTTCTTT
TRBJ2-1,TRBV7-9,-,14,-,CASSFKVLDNEQFF,TGTGCCAGCAGCTTTAAGGTATTGGACAATGAGCAGTTCTTC
TRBJ2-2,TRBV12-3/TRBV12-4,TRBD1,15,many,CASSFGDRESGELFF,TGTGCCAGCAGTTTCGGGGACAGGGAATCCGGGGAGCTGTTTTTT
TRBJ2-1,TRBV25-1,-,13,many,CASSEWGDNEQFF,TGTGCCAGCAGTGAATGGGGGGACAATGAGCAGTTCTTC
TRBJ2-3,TRBV4-3,-,16,many,CASSQERRGSTDTQYF,TGCGCCAGCAGCCAAGAGAGGCGGGGAAGCACAGATACGCAGTATTTT
TRBJ2-7,TRBV6-1,-,14,-,CASSLTGRDYEQYF,TGTGCCAGCAGCCTGACAGGGCGGGACTACGAGCAGTACTTC
TRBJ2-3,TRBV2,-,10,-,CASSANTQYF,TGTGCCAGCAGTGCCAATACGCAGTATTTT
TRBJ1-2,TRBV6-5,TRBD1,15,-,CASSYQGRGLYGYTF,TGTGCCAGCAGTTACCAGGGCAGGGGGCTCTATGGCTACACCTTC
TRBJ2-5,TRBV7-9,-,15,few,CASSRMTGSQETQYF,TGTGCCAGCAGCCGAATGACGGGGAGCCAAGAGACCCAGTACTTC
TRBJ2-6,TRBV5-5,-,16,few,CASSLPGFPGANVLTF,TGTGCCAGCAGCTTGCCCGGGTTCCCTGGGGCCAACGTCCTGACTTTC
TRBJ2-1,TRBV6-4,-,15,-,CASSDGGGAGNEQFF,TGTGCCAGCAGTGACGGAGGCGGGGCCGGGAATGAGCAGTTCTTC
TRBJ1-2,TRBV10-3,-,14,-,CAISDGGLLYGYTF,TGTGCCATCAGTGACGGGGGACTCCTCTATGGCTACACCTTC
TRBJ2-7,TRBV4-3,-,14,-,CASSQEWGIYEQYF,TGCGCCAGCAGCCAAGAGTGGGGGATCTACGAGCAGTACTTC
TRBJ1-1,TRBV5-6,-,12,many,CASRWGNTEAFF,TGTGCCAGCAGATGGGGGAACACTGAAGCTTTCTTT
TRBJ2-2,TRBV13,TRBD2,16,many,CASSTTGGLLTGELFF,TGTGCCAGCAGCACAACGGGGGGTCTCCTCACCGGGGAGCTGTTTTTT
TRBJ2-3,TRBV5-1,-,15,-,CASSFYGPSTDTQYF,TGCGCCAGCAGCTTCTACGGGCCTAGCACAGATACGCAGTATTTT
TRBJ2-1,TRBV7-9,-,15,many,CASSLAFGRDNEQFF,TGTGCCAGCAGCTTAGCGTTTGGCAGGGACAATGAGCAGTTCTTC
TRBJ2-5,TRBV6-5,TRBD2,14,few,CASSSAGEGETQYF,TGTGCCAGCAGTTCTGCGGGGGAGGGAGAGACCCAGTACTTC
TRBJ2-1,TRBV5-1,-,15,-,CASSPGQSWVDEQFF,TGCGCCAGCAGCCCAGGACAGTCTTGGGTTGATGAGCAGTTCTTC
TRBJ2-2,TRBV4-3,-,15,few,CASSPSHINTGELFF,TGCGCCAGCAGCCCCTCCCACATCAACACCGGGGAGCTGTTTTTT
TRBJ2-2,TRBV7-6,-,19,many,CASSLVFGTGGFASGELFF,TGTGCCAGCAGCTTAGTTTTTGGGACGGGCGGTTTTGCTTCCGGGGAGCTGTTTTTT
TRBJ2-1,TRBV3-1,TRBD1,15,-,CASSLGQGAINEQFF,TGTGCCAGCAGCCTTGGACAGGGGGCTATCAATGAGCAGTTCTTC
TRBJ1-1,TRBV5-1,-,14,many,CASSFGQGSTEAFF,TGCGCCAGCAGCTTTGGTCAGGGGAGCACTGAAGCTTTCTTT
TRBJ1-6,TRBV11-2,-,20,-,CASSLEKPLQGSSYNSPLHF,TGTGCCAGCAGCTTAGAGAAGCCCTTACAGGGTAGCTCCTATAATTCACCCCTCCACTTT
TRBJ1-1,TRBV24-1,-,12,many,CATSDQSSQAFF,TGTGCCACCAGTGATCAGTCATCTCAAGCTTTCTTT
TRBJ1-5,TRBV7-2,-,14,-,CASSLGQRNQPQHF,TGTGCCAGCAGCTTAGGTCAAAGGAATCAGCCCCAGCATTTT
TRBJ1-5,TRBV7-2,-,14,-,CASSPRTVFSPQHF,TGTGCCAGCAGCCCTCGGACGGTATTCAGCCCCCAGCATTTT
TRBJ2-3,TRBV2,-,14,many,CASSEATRTDTQYF,TGTGCCAGCAGTGAAGCCACTCGCACAGATACGCAGTATTTT
TRBJ2-7,TRBV20-1,-,11,few,CSARVVLEQYF,TGCAGTGCTAGAGTGGTGCTCGAGCAGTACTTC
TRBJ2-2,TRBV5-1,-,13,many,CASSADPLGELFF,TGCGCCAGCAGCGCCGACCCGCTCGGGGAGCTGTTTTTT
TRBJ2-2,TRBV24-1,-,13,many,CATSAADTGELFF,TGTGCCACCAGTGCGGCAGACACCGGGGAGCTGTTTTTT
TRBJ1-3,TRBV4-3,-,14,-,CASSLTTTGNTIYF,TGCGCCAGCAGCCTAACAACGACCGGAAACACCATATATTTT
TRBJ1-5,TRBV2,-,11,-,CASSERQPQHF,TGTGCCAGCAGTGAACGTCAGCCCCAGCATTTT